This T cell receptor beta chain is from a study of OX40 agonist ivuxolimab in advanced cancers. Study information: Subjects had a mean age of about 57 years, with a range of roughly 23 to 79; just over 80% were male.

Trimming removed 3 bases from V and 9 bases from J, with 15 bases in between. The germline V gene encodes CDR1 MNHNS and CDR2 SASEGT. The CDR3 sequence is 14 residues long. Repertoires were generated with immunoSEQ multiplex PCR, while TCRdb's copy carries only in-frame clones and drops some. The sample holds more than 65,000 clones, around 94% seen once. Specimen: CD4+ or CD8+ T cells sorted from blood, collected in a trial of the OX40 agonist ivuxolimab. The V and J genes are TRBV6-1 and TRBJ1-5, with D maybe TRBD1 (6 bases). The TCR comes from an adult with an advanced solid tumor such as melanoma, head and neck, liver or kidney cancer. In DNA, the CDR3 is TGTGCCAGCAGTGAGCCAGGGGTGAGTTGGCCCCAGCATTTT. Residues: CASSEPGVSWPQHF.